This paragraph reports one T cell receptor beta chain. Per the original data handling: Reference gene primer amplification gave nucleated cell count estimates. Measured with immunoSEQ multiplex PCR; TCRdb has only the in-frame clones, and not every one. V, J and clone size were drawn from that table, and D and trimming were deduced from the DNA. Among 400,000 to 550,000 clones listed, about 89% were seen once. These data originate in a study of blood T cell repertoires in COVID-19. Study-wide context: Both acute and convalescent COVID-19 samples were obtained from the United States, Italy and Spain. Nucleic acid was either cDNA or gDNA, and it came from T cells, B-cell-depleted T cells, or PBMCs.

The CDR3 sequence is 16 residues long. Germline assignment: CDR1 MGHRA and CDR2 YSYEKL. V gave up 1 base and J gave up 5 bases, with 15 bases separating them. The chain uses TRBV4-1 and TRBJ1-5; D gene uncertain. The source of this sequence is a woman in her twenties or thirties with acute or convalescent COVID-19. The sequencing input was peripheral blood. The CDR3 here is CASSQVYSGFDQPQHF. CDR3 coding DNA: TGCGCCAGCAGCCAAGTATATTCGGGGTTTGATCAGCCCCAGCATTTT.